The T cell receptor (beta chain) under discussion was sequenced for a study of Ad26.COV2.S vaccination and SARS-CoV-2 variants. Study-level information: The donor belonged to the COV1001 Ad26.COV2.S trial arm.

Treatment defined: 15 to 20 received Ad26.COV2.S at low or high dose, single or two shots; 5 received placebo; per-sample allocation not given. Sample collection was performed on day 63 after the first vaccine or placebo injection. The count of this clone is one. The length of the CDR3 is 15 residues. Per the germline V gene, CDR1 is SEHNR and CDR2 is FQNEAQ (reference sequence). V lost 5 bases, J lost 3 bases, and 2 bases stayed unmatched. Here immunoSEQ multiplex PCR was the method, and the copy in TCRdb shows in-frame clones only, minus some. The sample has 450,000 to 550,000 clones; roughly nine tenths are singletons.

The sequence was obtained from a person between 18 and 65 years old who received the Ad26.COV2.S COVID-19 vaccine or a placebo. This chain uses TRBV7-9 with TRBJ2-1; 12 bases line up with TRBD2. Sequenced here: peripheral blood, sampled in a trial of Ad26.COV2.S vaccine versus placebo. Written as DNA, the CDR3 is TGTGCCAGCAGCCCGGGACTAGCGGGCTACAATGAGCAGTTCTTC. This sequence encodes CASSPGLAGYNEQFF.